This record concerns one T cell receptor (beta chain) sequence. The method was immunoSEQ multiplex PCR; TCRdb's version includes in-frame clones alone and lacks a portion of them. This sample has about 80,000 clones; around 88% occur once, and the top ten carry 4.5% to 6%. The sample originates from a study of blood T cell repertoires in COVID-19. Trimming removed 5 bases at V and 4 bases at J, with 14 bases between. The length of the CDR3 is 14 residues. Germline V gene data show CDR1 as SGHAT and CDR2 as FQNNGV. This rearrangement joins TRBV11-2 to TRBJ1-1; D possibly corresponds to TRBD1 (5 bases). The sample taken for sequencing was peripheral blood. The TCR was taken from a woman aged 80 or over with active or convalescent COVID-19. CDR3 nucleotide sequence: TGTGCCAGCAGCCCCGGCGGGGGGGGCACTGAAGCTTTCTTT. This codes for CASSPGGGGTEAFF.